A single sample gave rise to the 19 T cell receptor beta chains below, sequenced in a study of shared clonotypes between healthy human individuals. The repertoire was sequenced with immunoSEQ multiplex PCR; TCRdb's copy has only in-frame clones and lacks some. The table lists about 690,000 clones, 90% of them singletons. The sequenced sample was memory CD8+ T cells from PBMCs. The subset denotes: CD45RO+ cells pooled with CCR7-negative TemRA cells. The receptors derive from a man in his late teens or twenties in good health. Some clones in this sample may be carry-over from other donors' samples.

The V and J genes are TRBV4-3 and TRBJ1-1; no firm D call. Looked up from germline, CDR1 is LGHNA and CDR2 is YSLEER. Trimming removed 2 bases from V and 0 bases from J, with 10 bases in between. This CDR3 is built from 15 residues. The CDR3 loop is CASSQSVRLNTEAFF. CDR3 nucleotide sequence: TGCGCCAGCAGCCAATCGGTCAGGTTGAACACTGAAGCTTTCTTT.

This chain links TRBV5-6 with TRBJ2-7; possible D gene TRBD1, 5 bases. Germline CDR1 is SGHDT and CDR2 is YYEEEE. V lost 0 bases and J lost 7, with 5 bases in between. The CDR3 consists of 11 residues. The CDR3 sequence: CASSLAGEQYF. CDR3 DNA sequence: TGTGCCAGCAGCTTGGCAGGGGAGCAGTACTTC.

The table lists this clone with a count of one. Other DNA sequences from this sample encode an identical CDR3 as well. V gene TRBV20-1 combines with J gene TRBJ1-2; D is ambiguous. Germline V gives CDR1 DFQATT, CDR2 SNEGSKA (reference sequence). The CDR3 extends over 11 amino acids. The V gene lost 3 bases and the J gene lost 4 bases, with 6 bases spanning the gap. CDR3 bases: TGCAGTGCTAGGGGCCCCTATGGCTACACCTTC. This gives the protein CSARGPYGYTF.

This clone was counted once. The chain combines TRBV10-3 with TRBJ1-1; tentatively, D is TRBD1 (5 bases). This CDR3 is 17 amino acids long. The germline V gene encodes CDR1 ENHRY and CDR2 SYGVKD. Trimming removed 2 bases at V and 1 base at J, with 17 bases between. The CDR3 DNA is TGTGCCATCAGTGAGCCTTATGGGCAGGGACCGAACACTGAAGCTTTCTTT. This gives the protein CAISEPYGQGPNTEAFF.

The chain is built from TRBV6-6 and TRBJ1-2, with D possibly matching TRBD1 (5 bases). The CDR3 runs 13 residues. With 6 bases removed from V and 3 bases from J, the gap between germline ends came to 11 bases. CDR1 is MNHNY and CDR2 is SVGAGI in the germline V gene (reference sequence). The DNA for the CDR3 is TGTGCCAGCAGCCAGGGACGGGACTATGGCTACACCTTC. It codes for CASSQGRDYGYTF.

The CDR3 DNA reads as TGTGCCAGCAGCCTAACCCCGTCCCCGCCCGGAAACACCATATATTTT. Translated, it gives CASSLTPSPPGNTIYF. The genes are TRBV13 and TRBJ1-3; D is ambiguous. The V gene lost 5 bases and the J gene lost 4 bases, with 18 bases spanning the gap. Germline V gives CDR1 PRHDT, CDR2 FYEKMQ (reference sequence). CDR3 size: 16 residues. Full variable domain (missing parts from reference TRBV13 and TRBJ1-3): AAGVIQSPRHLIKEKRETATLKCYPIPRHDTVYWYQQGPGQDPQFLISFYEKMQSDKGSIPDRFSAQQFSDYHSELNMSSLELGDSALYFCASSLTPSPPGNTIYFGEGSWLTVV.

For the CDR3, the DNA is TGTGCCAGCAGCGTAGCAGACGGACCCCCCAGGGGAGCTAACACCATATATTTT. It translates to CASSVADGPPRGANTIYF. This chain connects TRBV9 to TRBJ1-3, with a weak D call TRBD1 (6 bases). There are 18 residues in the CDR3. Trimming took 0 bases from V and 7 from J, leaving 23 bases between them. The V gene's germline CDR1 is SGDLS and CDR2 YYNGEE.

This chain uses TRBV5-1 with TRBJ2-1; 10 bases align to TRBD1. Germline V gene data show CDR1 as SGHRS and CDR2 as YFSETQ. The CDR3 extends over 17 amino acids. V lost 6 bases and J lost 8; bases outside the gene matches: 17. CDR3 loop: CASNYLRTGGIFDEQFF. The CDR3 DNA reads TGCGCCAGCAACTACCTCCGGACAGGGGGGATTTTCGATGAGCAGTTCTTC.

This chain links TRBV11-2 with TRBJ1-5; D not certain. V gave up 2 bases and J gave up 3 bases, with 17 bases separating them. The CDR3 loop spans 17 amino acids. Germline CDR1 SGHAT, CDR2 FQNNGV. The CDR3 spells CASSLNWLLGNNQPQHF. The CDR3 DNA sequence: TGTGCCAGCAGCTTAAATTGGTTGTTGGGGAACAATCAGCCCCAGCATTTT.

The rearrangement links TRBV27 to TRBJ2-7, with 7 positions matching TRBD1. V trimming: 6 bases; J trimming: 7 bases; junction bases outside the gene matches: 9. The CDR3 has 13 amino acids. Germline CDR1 MNHEY, CDR2 SMNVEV (reference sequence). CDR3: CASRGTAVGEQYF. DNA of the CDR3: TGTGCCAGCAGGGGGACAGCCGTGGGGGAGCAGTACTTC.

The chain uses TRBV5-5 and TRBJ2-7, with a tentative D call TRBD2 (5 bases). V was shortened by 4 bases and J by 0 bases, with 14 bases between the two germline ends. The CDR3 contains 15 residues. CDR1 SGHKS and CDR2 YYEKEE come from the germline V gene (reference sequence). DNA for the CDR3: TGTGCCAGCAGCGATGGAGGCTTGAGCTCCTACGAGCAGTACTTC. It codes for CASSDGGLSSYEQYF. Full variable domain (missing parts from reference TRBV5-5 and TRBJ2-7): DAGVTQSPTHLIKTRGQQVTLRCSPISGHKSVSWYQQVLGQGPQFIFQYYEKEERGRGNFPDRFSARQFPNYSSELNVNALLLGDSALYLCASSDGGLSSYEQYFGPGTRLTVT.

Concerning this clone: Other DNA sequences of this sample code for an identical CDR3. This sequence joins TRBV29-1 and TRBJ2-1, with TRBD2 identical over 9 bases. Germline-derived CDR1 and CDR2 are SQVTM and ANQGSEA. With V trimmed by 5 bases and J by 3 bases, 2 bases remained unmatched. This CDR3 comprises 13 residues. CDR3 region: CSVRLADYNEQFF. For the CDR3, the DNA is TGCAGCGTTCGACTAGCGGACTACAATGAGCAGTTCTTC.

This chain connects TRBV29-1 to TRBJ2-7, with 7 nucleotides matching TRBD1. Trimming cost V 3 bases and J 3 bases; bases outside gene matches: 2. The CDR3 is 12 residues long. CDR1 and CDR2 from the germline V gene are SQVTM and ANQGSEA. CDR3 bases: TGCAGCGTTGAGAACAGGGGCTACGAGCAGTACTTC. Translation: CSVENRGYEQYF.

The CDR3 loop is CASSPTGTDTQYF. CDR3 coding DNA: TGTGCCAGCAGCCCGACTGGCACAGATACGCAGTATTTT. The V call is TRBV5-4, the J call TRBJ2-3; D unresolved. Trimming shortened V by 4 bases and J by 1 base, and 7 bases separated the two germline ends. Germline V gene sequence: CDR1 SGHNT, CDR2 YYREEE (reference sequence). There are 13 residues in the CDR3.

V gene TRBV2 combines with J gene TRBJ2-5, with D maybe TRBD2 (6 bases). CDR1 SNHLY and CDR2 FYNNEI come from the germline V gene. This CDR3 has 14 residues. Deletions cut 5 bases from V and 1 base from J, with 11 bases between. The CDR3 coding sequence is TGTGCCAGCAGTTTGACTAGTTTCCAAGAGACCCAGTACTTC. Residues: CASSLTSFQETQYF.

This clone was recorded once. V is TRBV6-5 and J is TRBJ2-3; D not resolved. The V and J ends lost 6 bases and 3 bases respectively, with 16 bases between them. CDR3 length: 15 residues. Germline assignment: CDR1 MNHEY and CDR2 SVGAGI. The CDR3 region has the DNA TGTGCCAGCAGCCCCGGTGGCGAGTCGACAGATACGCAGTATTTT. Protein sequence: CASSPGGESTDTQYF.

The rearrangement links TRBV25-1 to TRBJ2-2; TRBD1 matches 7 bases. The CDR3 consists of 18 residues. J gave up 2 bases and V 1 base, and 10 bases lay outside the gene matches. CDR1 and CDR2 from the germline V gene are MGHDK and SYGVNS. The CDR3 nucleotides are TGTGCCAGCAGTGAATTCCCTCACCGGGACAGAAACACCGGGGAGCTGTTTTTT. It codes for CASSEFPHRDRNTGELFF.

To note about this clone: A read error may explain this, as a much larger clone is one base away. As DNA, the CDR3 is TGTGCCAGCAGCTTAGAACAGTACAATGAGCAGTTCTTC. Its translation: CASSLEQYNEQFF. The gene calls are TRBV7-2 and TRBJ2-1, with no clear D. The V and J ends lost 1 base and 4 bases respectively, with 5 bases between them. This CDR3 contains 13 residues. Germline V gene lookup returns CDR1 SGHTA and CDR2 FQGNSA.

This chain links TRBV28 with TRBJ2-1; tentatively, D is TRBD1 (5 bases). The CDR3 spans 15 residues. CDR1 is MDHEN and CDR2 is SYDVKM in the germline V gene. V dropped 6 bases and J dropped 1 base, with 13 bases sitting between them. The CDR3 loop reads CASSPTVVSYNEQFF. The CDR3 bases are TGTGCCAGCAGCCCGACAGTGGTATCCTACAATGAGCAGTTCTTC.